This T cell receptor beta chain is from a study of blood T cell repertoires in COVID-19. Study-level information: Italy, Spain and the United States were the sources of the convalescent and acute COVID-19 samples. The cDNA or gDNA used as material had been derived from T cells, B-cell-depleted T cells, or PBMCs.

In the original processing: Reference gene primer amplification in the assay estimated nucleated cell counts. The method was immunoSEQ multiplex PCR; TCRdb's version includes in-frame clones alone and lacks a portion of them. Clone size and the V and J calls come from that table; the DNA yielded D and trimming. The sample has some 120,000 clones, 85% seen once; the top ten hold approximately 4%. Sequencing was performed on peripheral blood. This receptor was identified in a human donor in a cohort sampled during active COVID-19.

The CDR3 loop is CASSLQTGVGDEQFF. The CDR3 bases are TGTGCCAGCAGCCTTCAAACGGGGGTTGGCGATGAGCAGTTCTTC. The rearrangement joins TRBV7-3 to TRBJ2-1; tentatively, D is TRBD2 (6 bases). V lost 5 bases, J lost 8 bases, and 19 bases lay in between. CDR3 length: 15 amino acids. CDR1 SGHTA and CDR2 FQGTGA come from the germline V gene.